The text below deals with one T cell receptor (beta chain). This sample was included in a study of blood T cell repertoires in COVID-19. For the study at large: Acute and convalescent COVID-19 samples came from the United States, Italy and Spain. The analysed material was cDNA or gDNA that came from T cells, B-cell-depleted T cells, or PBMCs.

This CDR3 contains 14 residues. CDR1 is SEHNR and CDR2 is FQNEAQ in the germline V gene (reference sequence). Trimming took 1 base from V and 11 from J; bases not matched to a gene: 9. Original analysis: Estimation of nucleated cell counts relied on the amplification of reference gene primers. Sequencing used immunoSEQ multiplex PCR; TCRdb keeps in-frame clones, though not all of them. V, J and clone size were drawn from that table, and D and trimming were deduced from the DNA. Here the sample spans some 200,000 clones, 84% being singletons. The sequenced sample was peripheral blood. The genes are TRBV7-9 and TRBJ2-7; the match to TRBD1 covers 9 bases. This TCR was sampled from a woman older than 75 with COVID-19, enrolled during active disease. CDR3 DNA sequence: TGTGCCAGCAGCTTAGGTGGAGGACAGGGGTTAAAGTACTTC. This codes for CASSLGGGQGLKYF.